This is a list of T cell receptor beta chains from one sample in a study of T-cell memory formation after mild COVID-19. TCRdb re-analysed the 5' RACE reads in MiXCR, keeping a single row per CDR3 protein. The sample lists 300,000 to 400,000 distinct CDR3 sequences; around an eighth were seen once. Sequencing was performed on PBMCs or a T cell subset sorted from them (not recorded which). The receptors here all came from a young man who had mild COVID-19 (a few samples of this study predate the infection). Cell type and time point are not known. Each CDR3 is given with its conserved first and last residue. The order of the fields is D gene, V gene, J gene, clone size, CDR3 DNA, CDR3 protein. A D gene is named only where the DNA matches it firmly. The size of a clone is reported for some rows only, either as once, few or many, or as a class for expanded clones.

-	TRBV7-8	TRBJ1-2	many	TGTGCCAGCAGCTTGGATTCCGGGAAAAATGGCTACACCTTC	CASSLDSGKNGYTF
TRBD1	TRBV11-2	TRBJ1-4	-	TGTGCCAGCAGCTTTCCGACGGGACAGCGGGCAACTAATGAAAAACTGTTTTTT	CASSFPTGQRATNEKLFF
TRBD1	TRBV6-5	TRBJ2-3	-	TGTGCCAGCAGCCGACAGGGGGCCAGCATTGCAGATACGCAGTATTTT	CASSRQGASIADTQYF
-	TRBV6-6	TRBJ1-5	-	TGTGCCAGCAGTTACTCTTGGGGCGGCCAGGACGTAAATTTT	CASSYSWGGQDVNF
-	TRBV7-2	TRBJ2-4	-	TGTGCCAGCAGTAGCGGCACCGGTTCCATAAACATTCAGTACTTC	CASSSGTGSINIQYF
-	TRBV3-2	TRBJ2-5	few	TGTGCCAGCAGCCCCGAAGAGACAGGGGTAAAAGAGACCCAGTACTTC	CASSPEETGVKETQYF
TRBD1	TRBV7-9	TRBJ2-7	few	TGTGCCAGCAGCTTAGAGTCTGGCAGGGGGCCCTACGAGCAGTACTTC	CASSLESGRGPYEQYF
TRBD2	TRBV10-3	TRBJ2-1	few	TGTGCCATCAGGGTGGGGACTAGCGATGAGCAGTTCTTC	CAIRVGTSDEQFF
TRBD2	TRBV7-3	TRBJ2-1	few	TGTGCCAGCAGTACTGCGGGGGGGCTGGATGAGCAGTTCTTC	CASSTAGGLDEQFF
-	TRBV6-2/TRBV6-3	TRBJ1-5	-	TGTGCCAGCAGTTACTCCGAGGCGTTGGGTCAGCCCCAGCATTTT	CASSYSEALGQPQHF
TRBD1	TRBV12-3/TRBV12-4	TRBJ2-7	-	TGTGCCAGCAGTTTAACGACAGGGGGACTCCGGCCCTACGAGCAGTACTTC	CASSLTTGGLRPYEQYF
-	TRBV9	TRBJ2-6	-	TGTGCCAGCAGCCATAGCAGATCTGGGGCCAACGTCCTGACTTTC	CASSHSRSGANVLTF
-	TRBV20-1	TRBJ2-3	few	TGCAGTGCTCCTTCCGGGACTAGCACAGATACGCAGTATTTT	CSAPSGTSTDTQYF
-	TRBV11-2	TRBJ1-1	few	TGTGCCAGCAGCTTAGTTCTCGGTCCCGAAGCTTTCTTT	CASSLVLGPEAFF
TRBD2	TRBV7-2	TRBJ2-3	few	TGTGCCAGCTACGGCGGGGGGGCTAGCGGGTCTTTGGATACGCAGTATTTT	CASYGGGASGSLDTQYF
-	TRBV6-4	TRBJ1-2	-	TGTGCCAGCAGCCTCACCCACGAGCAAGGTTATGGCTACACCTTC	CASSLTHEQGYGYTF
TRBD1	TRBV6-5	TRBJ2-1	-	TGTGCCAGCAGACGTCCCGGGACAGGGATCCCCTACAATGAGCAGTTCTTC	CASRRPGTGIPYNEQFF
TRBD1	TRBV4-1	TRBJ1-4	-	TGCGCCAGCAGCCCAGGGACAGGGGACGAAAAACTGTTTTTT	CASSPGTGDEKLFF
TRBD2	TRBV7-9	TRBJ2-1	-	TGTGCCAGCAGCTTACCCCTAGGGACTAGCGGGGATAATGAGCAGTTCTTC	CASSLPLGTSGDNEQFF
-	TRBV27	TRBJ1-1	few	TGTGCCAGCAGTTTCAACTCTCACGCTGAAGCTTTCTTT	CASSFNSHAEAFF
-	TRBV12-3/TRBV12-4	TRBJ1-1	-	TGTGCCAGCAGTTCCGGACAGCCCCTACTAACAGCTTTCTTT	CASSSGQPLLTAFF
TRBD2	TRBV6-6	TRBJ2-5	many	TGTGCCAGCAGTTTCCAAGAACTAGCGGGGGGGAGGGAGACCCAGTACTTC	CASSFQELAGGRETQYF
-	TRBV7-9	TRBJ1-2	few	TGTGCCAGCAGCTTCCAGAACTATGGCTACACCTTC	CASSFQNYGYTF
TRBD1	TRBV6-5	TRBJ1-2	-	TGTGCCACCAGGGGGTATGTGGGCTATGGCTACACCTTC	CATRGYVGYGYTF
-	TRBV5-1	TRBJ2-1	few	TGCGCCAGCAGCTTGGGTCTAGGACCGGGAAATGAGCAGTTCTTC	CASSLGLGPGNEQFF
-	TRBV11-2	TRBJ2-1	few	TGTGCCAGCAGCCCCCAGAGGACCTACAATGAGCAGTTCTTC	CASSPQRTYNEQFF
TRBD2	TRBV7-2	TRBJ2-3	-	TGTGCCAGCAGTAGGGGACTAGCGGGGAACCGAGGCACAGATACGCAGTATTTT	CASSRGLAGNRGTDTQYF
-	TRBV6-6	TRBJ1-1	-	TGTGCCACCCGTCTCTTTTTGACTTCTTCTGAAGCTTTCTTT	CATRLFLTSSEAFF
-	TRBV3-1	TRBJ2-5	-	TGTGCCAGCAGCCAAGCCCTCCACGGCGTATTCCAAGAGACCCAGTACTTC	CASSQALHGVFQETQYF
-	TRBV4-2	TRBJ2-2	-	TGTGCCAGCAGCCAAGAGGTCAGAGGGGCCGGGGAGCTGTTTTTT	CASSQEVRGAGELFF
-	TRBV7-6	TRBJ2-7	-	TGTGCCAGCAGCCCCACCCCCGCCGAGGTTTACGAGCAGTACTTC	CASSPTPAEVYEQYF
-	TRBV15	TRBJ1-2	few	TGTGCCACCAGCAGAGATTATACCACTAACTATGGCTACACCTTC	CATSRDYTTNYGYTF
-	TRBV29-1	TRBJ2-1	few	TGCGCCGGGCTGAGCTCCTACAATGAGCAGTTCTTC	CAGLSSYNEQFF
-	TRBV24-1	TRBJ1-4	-	TGTGCCACCAGTGATGCCCGCGGACGGGTACTGTTTTTT	CATSDARGRVLFF
TRBD2	TRBV5-8	TRBJ2-5	-	TGTGCCAGCAGCTTGGCCCCGGGACTAGCTAAAGAGACCCAGTACTTC	CASSLAPGLAKETQYF
-	TRBV4-2	TRBJ2-5	few	TGTGCCAGCAGCCGTTGGTGGGGCCAAGAGACCCAGTACTTC	CASSRWWGQETQYF
-	TRBV5-6	TRBJ2-1	few	TGTGCCAGCAGCCTGACAGGTTTGGAAATCTCCTACAATGAGCAGTTCTTC	CASSLTGLEISYNEQFF
-	TRBV7-2	TRBJ2-5	few	TGTGCCAGCAGCTCCCCCCGGGGCCTGGAGACCCAGTACTTC	CASSSPRGLETQYF
TRBD1	TRBV29-1	TRBJ1-1	-	TGCAGCGTCGGACGGACAGGGAATCAAGCTTTCTTT	CSVGRTGNQAFF
-	TRBV5-1	TRBJ2-2	many	TGCGCCAGCAGCTCTAGTCCCACCGGGGAGCTGTTTTTT	CASSSSPTGELFF
-	TRBV7-2	TRBJ1-4	few	TGTGCCAGCAGCTTACCGAACCCCGGGGGGGCATCTAATGAAAAACTGTTTTTT	CASSLPNPGGASNEKLFF
TRBD1	TRBV20-1	TRBJ1-6	-	TGCAGTGCTAGAAGCACACGGACAGGCGTTAATTCACCCCTCCACTTT	CSARSTRTGVNSPLHF
TRBD1	TRBV20-1	TRBJ1-4	few	TGCAGTGCTAGAGATCCGAGACAGGGAAGGGAAAAACTGTTTTTT	CSARDPRQGREKLFF
TRBD2	TRBV15	TRBJ2-2	few	TGTGCCACCAGCCCCGGGAGGGTGGGCACCGGGGAGCTGTTTTTT	CATSPGRVGTGELFF